These 22 T cell receptor beta chains share one sample of origin, sequenced in a study of T cells in Graves' hyperthyroidism and ophthalmopathy. Researchers amplified the TCR beta CDR3 regions from RNA transcripts. HTBI primers drove first-round RT-PCR of the TCR CDR3. TCRdb itself ran the multiplex PCR reads through MiXCR, one entry per CDR3 protein. This table holds approximately 530,000 distinct CDR3 sequences, about 20% found once. Sequenced material: blood. All receptors derive from a middle-aged man with Graves' ophthalmopathy.

This clonotype was seen many times. The CDR3 DNA is TGTGCCAGCTCCCCTTTAGCCAATCAGCCCCAGCATTTT. It yields the protein CASSPLANQPQHF. This chain uses TRBV18 with TRBJ1-5; D is uncertain. Germline values: CDR1 KGHSH, CDR2 LQKENI. V dropped 6 bases and J dropped 3 bases, with 9 bases sitting between them. This CDR3 has 13 amino acids.

The rearrangement joins TRBV5-1 to TRBJ2-2; the D is unclear. The CDR3 extends over 14 amino acids. Germline lookup yields CDR1 SGHRS and CDR2 YFSETQ. The germline V and J ends were trimmed by 4 bases and 1 base, with 8 bases remaining between them. The CDR3 DNA reads as TGCGCCAGCAGCATTTACAGGAACACCGGGGAGCTGTTTTTT. Encoded protein: CASSIYRNTGELFF.

The genes are TRBV6-1 and TRBJ2-2; 8 bases are shared with TRBD1. The CDR3 is 15 residues long. Per the germline V gene, CDR1 is MNHNS and CDR2 is SASEGT. Germline trimming cut 5 bases from V and 5 bases from J; bases unmatched to any gene: 7. Here the CDR3 reads CASSSRQGTTGELFF. In DNA, the CDR3 is TGTGCCAGCAGTTCACGACAGGGGACGACCGGGGAGCTGTTTTTT.

This clonotype was recorded many times. A much larger clone differs from this one at a single base, so this may be a read error. The chain is built from TRBV11-2 and TRBJ1-5; D not resolved. V lost 1 base and J 1 base, leaving 2 bases between the germline ends. Germline CDR1 and CDR2: SGHAT and FQNNGV. The CDR3 spans 13 residues. DNA for the CDR3: TGTGCCAGCAGCTTAGTGAGCAATCAGCCCCAGCATTTT. Protein sequence: CASSLVSNQPQHF.

V and J are TRBV6-2 or TRBV6-3 and TRBJ2-1; TRBD1 might be the D (7 bases). V was trimmed by 8 bases and J by 9 bases, leaving 20 bases between them. CDR1 is MNHEY and CDR2 is SVGEGT in the germline V gene. The CDR3 runs to 14 residues. The CDR3 sequence is CASEKAGRQGEQFF. The DNA of the CDR3 is TGTGCCAGCGAAAAGGCGGGGCGACAGGGTGAGCAGTTCTTC.

This clonotype has more than one count but fewer than ten. Just one base apart from a much larger clone, this may be a read error. The CDR3 does not end in the conserved phenylalanine or tryptophan, so this is likely a read error. This sequence joins TRBV11-2 and TRBJ2-1; TRBD1 might be the D (6 bases). The germline CDR1 and CDR2 sequences are SGHAT and FQNNGV. The CDR3 runs to 14 residues. V dropped 6 bases and J dropped 1 base, with 10 bases sitting between them. CDR3 region: CASSRGGSYNEQFL. CDR3 bases: TGTGCCAGCAGTCGAGGGGGATCCTACAATGAGCAGTTCCTC.

This clonotype was seen a handful of times. The V call is TRBV18, the J call TRBJ2-6; D unclear. The CDR3 totals 17 residues. Germline V gene lookup returns CDR1 KGHSH and CDR2 LQKENI. The V and J ends lost 1 base and 1 base respectively, with 11 bases between them. CDR3 in amino acids: CASSPQQQYSGANVLTF. The CDR3 region has the DNA TGTGCCAGCTCACCACAACAACAATATTCTGGGGCCAACGTCCTGACTTTC.

The table lists this clonotype with a few counts. The chain has TRBV12-5 and TRBJ2-5, with D maybe TRBD2 (6 bases). V lost 7 bases, J lost 3 bases, and 12 bases lay in between. The CDR3 contains 13 residues. From germline, CDR1 is LGHNT and CDR2 FRNRAP. CDR3 nucleotide sequence: TGTGCTAGTGTTCCACCGGGAGAAGAGACCCAGTACTTC. Protein: CASVPPGEETQYF.

This clonotype was counted many times. V and J are TRBV20-1 and TRBJ2-1; D not certain. V lost 7 bases to trimming and J lost 3 bases, with 10 bases between them. CDR1 and CDR2 (germline): DFQATT, SNEGSKA (reference sequence). This CDR3 has 12 residues. CDR3 DNA sequence: TGCAGTGTCCGACTCGACTACAATGAGCAGTTCTTC. The encoded protein is CSVRLDYNEQFF.

The chain uses TRBV20-1 and TRBJ2-4; D may be TRBD2 (6 bases). V lost 7 bases and J lost 6, with 16 bases in between. Germline CDR1 is DFQATT and CDR2 is SNEGSKA (reference sequence). CDR3 size: 13 residues. The CDR3, as DNA: TGCAGTGTCCTAGCTAGGACTACAAACATTCAGTACTTC. Translation: CSVLARTTNIQYF.

This clonotype was counted many times. V usage is TRBV18 and J usage is TRBJ1-1, with 7 bases aligning to TRBD1. Germline V gene data show CDR1 as KGHSH and CDR2 as LQKENI. J gave up 6 bases and V 3 bases, and 10 bases lay outside the gene matches. This CDR3 spans 15 amino acids. CDR3 sequence reads: CASSPAKGQAPEAFF. DNA for the CDR3: TGTGCCAGCTCACCGGCTAAAGGACAGGCCCCTGAAGCTTTCTTT.

This clonotype was recorded many times. The chain uses TRBV24-1 and TRBJ2-5, with D perhaps being TRBD1 or TRBD2 (5 bases each). V lost 3 bases and J lost 10, with 23 bases in between. Looked up from germline, CDR1 is KGHDR and CDR2 is SFDVKD. CDR3 length: 16 amino acids. The CDR3 nucleotides read TGTGCCACCAGTGATCCCAGGGACGGCGCCTCTGGTTTCCAGTACTTC. Protein product: CATSDPRDGASGFQYF.

This clonotype was counted between two and nine times. The chain combines TRBV19 with TRBJ2-5; 7 bases agree with TRBD2. The CDR3 extends over 15 amino acids. From germline, CDR1 is LNHDA and CDR2 SQIVND (reference sequence). The V and J ends lost 6 bases and 1 base, in that order; junction bases with no gene match: 8. The CDR3 DNA sequence: TGTGCCAGTAGGAAGCTGTCGGGAGGCCAAGAGACCCAGTACTTC. Translation gives CASRKLSGGQETQYF.

This rearrangement joins TRBV19 to TRBJ2-1; tentatively, D is TRBD1 (6 bases). Trimming shortened V by 8 bases and J by 8 bases, and 16 bases separated the two germline ends. There are 13 residues in the CDR3. Germline CDR1 reads LNHDA; CDR2 reads SQIVND (reference sequence). CDR3 coding DNA: TGTGCCAGTTCGATCAGGGGCTGGGATGAGCAGTTCTTC. Translated, it gives CASSIRGWDEQFF.

The chain links TRBV27 to TRBJ2-7; the match to TRBD2 covers 10 bases. Germline V gene lookup returns CDR1 MNHEY and CDR2 SMNVEV (reference sequence). The CDR3 consists of 15 residues. V trimming: 5 bases; J trimming: 6 bases; junction bases outside the gene matches: 10. This CDR3 is CASSLRAGGGREQYF. CDR3 DNA sequence: TGTGCCAGCAGTCTCCGAGCGGGAGGGGGGCGCGAGCAGTACTTC.

Details on this clonotype: Since a much larger clone is just one base distant, this may be a read error. The chain is built from TRBV15 and TRBJ1-6, with TRBD1 as a possible D gene (6 bases). This CDR3 spans 13 amino acids. CDR1 LNHNV and CDR2 YYDKDF come from the germline V gene (reference sequence). CDR3: CAASGGRGSPLHF. The CDR3 DNA sequence: TGTGCCGCCAGCGGGGGGCGAGGTTCACCCCTCCACTTT.

The V and J genes are TRBV20-1 and TRBJ1-6, with a possible D match to TRBD1 (5 bases). Germline loops: CDR1 DFQATT, CDR2 SNEGSKA (reference sequence). The CDR3 loop spans 13 amino acids. With 3 bases removed from V and 8 bases from J, the gap between germline ends came to 11 bases. DNA of the CDR3: TGCAGTGCTAGGGGACCTGGGGATTCACCCCTCCACTTT. Translating gives CSARGPGDSPLHF.

This clonotype came up many times. The chain links TRBV2 to TRBJ1-1; D gene unclear. The V end was cut by 8 bases, the J end by 0 bases, with 16 bases between. This CDR3 region has 15 residues. Germline V gene data show CDR1 as SNHLY and CDR2 as FYNNEI. As DNA, the CDR3 is TGTGCCAGCGTCCCGCGAAACAACATGAACACTGAAGCTTTCTTT. This encodes CASVPRNNMNTEAFF.

The table lists this clonotype with many counts. The CDR3 spells CASVDTGQRYGYTF. Written as DNA, the CDR3 is TGTGCCAGCGTGGATACGGGACAGCGTTATGGCTACACCTTC. V and J are TRBV6-1 and TRBJ1-2, with 7 bases that match TRBD1. CDR1 is MNHNS and CDR2 is SASEGT in the germline V gene. The CDR3 covers 14 residues. With V trimmed by 8 bases and J by 5 bases, 11 bases remained unmatched.

On this clonotype: Since a much larger clone is just one base distant, this may be a read error. The chain is built from TRBV7-9 and TRBJ2-3, with TRBD2 matching 12 bases. The CDR3 is made up of 18 amino acids. CDR1 is SEHNR, CDR2 FQNEAQ, per germline (reference sequence). J was trimmed by 0 bases and V by 1 base; bases with no gene match: 5. DNA of the CDR3: TGTGCCAGCAGCTTAGGACGCCTAGCGGGAGGGAGCACAGATACGCAGTATTTT. It is translated as CASSLGRLAGGSTDTQYF.

This clonotype was detected a few times. The rearrangement joins TRBV12-3 or TRBV12-4 to TRBJ2-5; tentative D call: TRBD2 (7 bases). CDR3 length equals 15 residues. Deletions cut 8 bases from V and 1 base from J, with 17 bases between. The CDR3 DNA sequence: TGTGCCAGCTCCGGGGGGCGGGGACTCCAAGAGACCCAGTACTTC. Amino acids: CASSGGRGLQETQYF.

This clonotype was seen a handful of times. This chain uses TRBV9 with TRBJ1-4; no definite D call. The CDR3 spans 15 residues. Trimming cost V 0 bases and J 3 bases, with 9 bases left between them. Germline CDR1 is SGDLS and CDR2 is YYNGEE. The CDR3 sequence: CASSVGPRSNEKLFF. CDR3 sequence (DNA): TGTGCCAGCAGCGTAGGTCCCAGGTCTAATGAAAAACTGTTTTTT.